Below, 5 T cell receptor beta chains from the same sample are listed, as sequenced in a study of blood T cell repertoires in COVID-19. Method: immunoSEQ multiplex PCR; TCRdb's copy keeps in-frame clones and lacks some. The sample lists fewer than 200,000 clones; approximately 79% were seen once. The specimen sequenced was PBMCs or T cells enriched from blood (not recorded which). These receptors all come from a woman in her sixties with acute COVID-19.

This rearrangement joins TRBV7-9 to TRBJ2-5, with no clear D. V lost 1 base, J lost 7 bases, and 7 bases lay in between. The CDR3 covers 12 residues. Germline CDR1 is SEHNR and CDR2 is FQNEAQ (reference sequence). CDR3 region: CASSLVGGTQYF. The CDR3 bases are TGTGCCAGCAGCTTAGTAGGCGGGACCCAGTACTTC.

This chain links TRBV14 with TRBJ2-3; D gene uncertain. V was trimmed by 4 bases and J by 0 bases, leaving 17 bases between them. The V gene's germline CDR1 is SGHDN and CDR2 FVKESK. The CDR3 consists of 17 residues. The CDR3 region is CASSPSTTLKSTDTQYF. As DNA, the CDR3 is TGTGCCAGCAGCCCCTCCACAACCCTGAAGAGCACAGATACGCAGTATTTT.

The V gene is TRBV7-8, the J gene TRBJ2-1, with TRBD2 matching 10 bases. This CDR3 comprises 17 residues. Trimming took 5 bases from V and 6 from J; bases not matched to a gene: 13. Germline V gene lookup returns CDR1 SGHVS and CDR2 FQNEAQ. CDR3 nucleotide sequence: TGTGCCAGCAGCCCTCGGACTAGCGGAGTTAAGTTCAATGAGCAGTTCTTC. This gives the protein CASSPRTSGVKFNEQFF.

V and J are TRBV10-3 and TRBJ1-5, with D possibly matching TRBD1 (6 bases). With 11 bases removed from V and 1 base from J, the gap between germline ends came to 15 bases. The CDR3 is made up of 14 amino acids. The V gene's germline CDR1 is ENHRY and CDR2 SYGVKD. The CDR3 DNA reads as TGTGCCGGGGGGGGCCCTGGGAGCAATCAGCCCCAGCATTTT. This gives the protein CAGGGPGSNQPQHF.

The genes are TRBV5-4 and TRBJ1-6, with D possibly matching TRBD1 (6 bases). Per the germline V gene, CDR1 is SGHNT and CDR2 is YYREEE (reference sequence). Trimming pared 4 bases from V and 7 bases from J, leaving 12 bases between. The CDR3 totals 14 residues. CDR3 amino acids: CASSRTGFNSPLHF. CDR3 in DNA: TGTGCCAGCAGCCGAACAGGGTTCAATTCACCCCTCCACTTT.